Listed here is a single T cell receptor (beta chain). The sample originates from a study of identical twins. A universal primer site arose from template switching, and cDNA bore unique molecular identifiers. Via MiXCR, TCRdb re-called the 5' RACE reads, giving one row per CDR3 protein. The sample records over 600,000 distinct CDR3 sequences, roughly 20% being singletons. CDR1 is LGHNA, CDR2 YSLEER, per germline. V dropped 6 bases and J dropped 15; count of bases not matched to a gene: 6. The CDR3 runs to 11 residues. This sample also belongs to another study, concerning T cells expressing NK-cell markers. As reported in that work: HCMV specificity of the expanded NKG2C+ T cell clones stayed unclear.

The chain employs TRBV4-3 and TRBJ2-1; the match to TRBD2 covers 9 bases. The specimen was PBMCs. This TCR came from a woman aged 18-35 years in good health. The CDR3 here is CASRLAGVLFF. The DNA of the CDR3 is TGCGCCAGCAGATTAGCGGGAGTTCTGTTCTTC.